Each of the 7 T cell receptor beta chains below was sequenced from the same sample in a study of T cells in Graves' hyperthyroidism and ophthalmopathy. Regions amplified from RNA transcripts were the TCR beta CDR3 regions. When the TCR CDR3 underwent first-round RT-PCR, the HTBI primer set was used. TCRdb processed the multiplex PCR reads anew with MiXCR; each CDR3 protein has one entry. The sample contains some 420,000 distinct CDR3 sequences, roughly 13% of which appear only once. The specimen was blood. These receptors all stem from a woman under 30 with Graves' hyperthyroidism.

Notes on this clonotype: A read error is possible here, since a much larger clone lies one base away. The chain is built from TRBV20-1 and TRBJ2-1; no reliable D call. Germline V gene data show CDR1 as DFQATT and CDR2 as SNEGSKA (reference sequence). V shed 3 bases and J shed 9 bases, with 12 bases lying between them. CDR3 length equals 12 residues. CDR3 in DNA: TGCAGTGCTAGGTCGGGTTTCAGTGAGCAGTTCTTC. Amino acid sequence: CSARSGFSEQFF.

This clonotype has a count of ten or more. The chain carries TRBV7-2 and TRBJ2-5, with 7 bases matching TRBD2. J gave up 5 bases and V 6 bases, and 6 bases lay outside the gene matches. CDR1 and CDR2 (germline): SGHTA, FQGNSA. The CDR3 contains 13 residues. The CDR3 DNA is TGTGCCAGCAGTTTCTCGGGAGGCGAGACCCAGTACTTC. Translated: CASSFSGGETQYF.

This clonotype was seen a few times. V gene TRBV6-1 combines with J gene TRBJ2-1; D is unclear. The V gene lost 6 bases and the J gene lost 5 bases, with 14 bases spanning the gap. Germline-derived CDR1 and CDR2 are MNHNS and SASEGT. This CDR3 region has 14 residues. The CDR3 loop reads CASSPIAINNEQFF. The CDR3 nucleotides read TGTGCCAGCAGCCCCATCGCCATCAACAATGAGCAGTTCTTC.

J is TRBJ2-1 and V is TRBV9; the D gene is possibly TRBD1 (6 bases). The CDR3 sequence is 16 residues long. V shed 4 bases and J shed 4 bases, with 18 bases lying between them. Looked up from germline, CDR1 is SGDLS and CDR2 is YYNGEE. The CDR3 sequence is CASSSYTGPKYNEQFF. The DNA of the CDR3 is TGTGCCAGCAGCTCCTACACAGGGCCGAAGTACAATGAGCAGTTCTTC. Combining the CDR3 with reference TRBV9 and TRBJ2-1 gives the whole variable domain DSGVTQTPKHLITATGQRVTLRCSPRSGDLSVYWYQQSLDQGLQFLIQYYNGEERAKGNILERFSAQQFPDLHSELNLSSLELGDSALYFCASSSYTGPKYNEQFFGPGTRLTVL.

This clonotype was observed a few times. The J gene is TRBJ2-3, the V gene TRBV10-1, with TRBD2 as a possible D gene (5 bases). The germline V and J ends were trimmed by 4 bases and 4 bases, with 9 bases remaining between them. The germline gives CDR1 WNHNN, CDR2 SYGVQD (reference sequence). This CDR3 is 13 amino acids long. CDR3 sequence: CASSAGYSDTQYF. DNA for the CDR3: TGCGCCAGCAGTGCGGGATACTCAGATACGCAGTATTTT.

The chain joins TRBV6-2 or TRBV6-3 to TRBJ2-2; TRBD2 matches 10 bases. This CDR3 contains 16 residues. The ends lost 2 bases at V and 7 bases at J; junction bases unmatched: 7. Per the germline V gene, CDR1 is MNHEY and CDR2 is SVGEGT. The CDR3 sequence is CASSYRLAGSGGELFF. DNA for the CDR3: TGTGCCAGCAGTTACAGACTAGCGGGTTCGGGCGGGGAGCTGTTTTTT.

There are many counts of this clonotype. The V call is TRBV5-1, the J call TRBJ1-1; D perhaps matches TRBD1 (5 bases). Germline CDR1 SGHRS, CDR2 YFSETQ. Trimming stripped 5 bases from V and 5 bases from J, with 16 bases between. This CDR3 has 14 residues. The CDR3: CASSPQGLETEAFF. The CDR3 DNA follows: TGCGCCAGCAGTCCTCAGGGCCTAGAAACTGAAGCTTTCTTT.